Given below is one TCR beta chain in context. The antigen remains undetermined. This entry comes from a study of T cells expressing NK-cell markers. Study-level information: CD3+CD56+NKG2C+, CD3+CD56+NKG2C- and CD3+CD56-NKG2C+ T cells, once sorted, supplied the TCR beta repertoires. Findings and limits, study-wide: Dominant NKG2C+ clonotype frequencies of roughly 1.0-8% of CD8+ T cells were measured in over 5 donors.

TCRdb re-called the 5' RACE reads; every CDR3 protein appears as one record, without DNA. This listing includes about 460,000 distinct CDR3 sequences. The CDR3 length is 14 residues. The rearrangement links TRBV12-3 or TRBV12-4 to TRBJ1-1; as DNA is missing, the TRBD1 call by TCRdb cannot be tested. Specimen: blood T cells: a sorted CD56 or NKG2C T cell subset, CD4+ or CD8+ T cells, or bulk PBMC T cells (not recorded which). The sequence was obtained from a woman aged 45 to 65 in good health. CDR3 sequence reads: CASSWDRGNTEAFF.